Described below is a single T cell receptor (beta chain) sequence and its context. Its antigen is unidentified. Total RNA was extracted at no less than 6 micrograms per sample. The data belong to a study of blood T cells in healthy people across ages. The use of a sample-barcoded 5' primer and a J-beta primer mix characterized a second PCR of roughly 7 to 11 cycles. Via MiXCR, TCRdb re-called the 5' RACE reads, giving one row per CDR3 protein. The table records around 650,000 distinct CDR3 sequences, around 43% of them present only once. The V gene end was trimmed by 8 bases and the J gene end by 6 bases; junction bases not matched to a gene: 6. The CDR3 spans 15 residues. Germline-derived CDR1 and CDR2 are LNHNV and YYDKDF (reference sequence). Study findings and constraints: Changes seen in expanded clonotypes were possibly confounded by donor CMV status left unknown. Diversity figures based on one million T cells were deemed too low. Age showed a roughly linear inverse relationship with TCR beta diversity per million T cells.

The chain employs TRBV15 and TRBJ2-2; TRBD2 agrees at 13 bases. The sequencing input was blood. The origin of this receptor is a man older than 75 in good health. The CDR3 nucleotides read TGTGCCACCCGCGGACTAGCGGGGGTCCCCGGGGAGCTGTTTTTT. Residues: CATRGLAGVPGELFF.